The text below deals with one TCR beta chain. These data originate in a study of blood T cell repertoires in COVID-19. Sequencing was performed with immunoSEQ multiplex PCR; in TCRdb, only in-frame clones are kept and a portion is missing. The sample yields a few hundred thousand clones, more than 70% seen once. With 1 base clipped from V and 5 bases from J, the junction kept 1 base outside the gene matches. Germline V gives CDR1 MDHEN, CDR2 SYDVKM. This CDR3 spans 13 amino acids. The sample consisted of PBMCs or T cells enriched from blood (not recorded which). The gene calls are TRBV28 and TRBJ2-5; 7 nucleotides match TRBD1. The receptor comes from a woman in her late teens or twenties who had been exposed to COVID-19. In nucleotides, the CDR3 is TGTGCCAGCAGTTTATTCAGGGGGGAGACCCAGTACTTC. This translates into CASSLFRGETQYF.